This TCR beta chain was recorded in a study of shared clonotypes between healthy human individuals. Study results and limitations: Among non-shared clonotypes, generation probabilities were lower than among those shared by all four donors. Richness estimates generally favored naive over memory subsets.

The CDR3 consists of 18 residues. V lost 4 bases to trimming and J lost 4 bases, with 26 bases between them. Germline lookup yields CDR1 MGHRA and CDR2 YSYEKL. CD4+ cells yielded CD45RA+ naive and CD45RA-negative memory subsets. On this clone: As yet, its antigen is unknown.

An assay was performed, and its level was deep. The data were produced by immunoSEQ multiplex PCR, yet TCRdb's version contains in-frame clones alone and is incomplete. This sample has millions of clones; approximately 90% occur once, and the top ten carry roughly 0.15%. The chain links TRBV4-1 to TRBJ2-7, with D possibly matching TRBD2 (6 bases). The clonotype comes from a man younger than 35 in good health. Sequenced material: naive CD4+ T cells sorted from blood. This sample's subset: CD45RA+ positively selected. The CDR3 region is CASSPPRVGLSLVYEQYF. Written as DNA, the CDR3 is TGCGCCAGCAGCCCCCCCCGGGTAGGACTAAGCCTAGTTTACGAGCAGTACTTC.